The present TCR beta chain was sequenced within a study of shared clonotypes between healthy human individuals (dated by TCRdb to 2020 to 2021). With regard to the full study: The cohort comprised a couple of women and three men aged 18 to 49 years. Each donor's leukapheresis produced roughly between roughly 0.9 and 9 billion PBMCs. To estimate repertoire size and how much clonotypes are shared between individuals, the study performed deep sequencing of blood TCR repertoires from five healthy adults. For each donor, three plates each were used for CD4 naive and CD4 memory, two plates were used for CD8 naive, and one plate was used for CD8 memory. Libraries were prepared and TCR repertoires were sequenced by different laboratories using diverse techniques, in order to increase sequencing depth and limit assay-specific biases. Overall study results and their limits: Incomplete sequencing was indicated by rarefaction of sorted-subset datasets, despite the large sequencing depth. Sampling was limited to blood, and TCR repertoires in tissue likely differ from TCR repertoires in blood. Higher generation probabilities were observed for clonotypes shared by all four sorted-subset donors than for non-shared clonotypes. About 5% of naive CD4, roughly 3.6% of naive CD8, 2% to 2.5% of memory CD4, and 0.4% of memory CD8 clonotypes were shared across several donors. Estimated clonotype richness was generally larger for naive than for memory subsets. Because the study included a small number of donors, the genetic and exposure-history diversity represented was limited. Based on pairwise subsampling, the degree of clonotype sharing among donors was expected to be affected by sequencing depth.

CDR1 SGHDN and CDR2 FVKESK are derived from the germline V gene. Spanning cysteine to phenylalanine, the CDR3 consists of 19 amino acids. Solely the CDR3 DNA is kept, with 57 bases framed from the first base. V and J are trimmed by 0 bases and 2 bases, and the gene matches miss 11 bases of the junction. Donors were healthy HIV-negative adults with no recently reported acute infections or vaccinations. Every donor was a Caucasian adult living in Nashville, Tennessee, USA. CD4+ T cells were enriched through magnetic negative selection, after which naive cells were positively selected on CD45RA and the remaining negative fraction served as the memory subset. Blood was collected by leukapheresis, and PBMCs were isolated by Ficoll-Histopaque density gradient centrifugation and then cryopreserved in liquid nitrogen vapor phase. Analytical flow cytometry was used to check the purity and quantity of every magnetically sorted T cell population. Genomic DNA was isolated from each sorted fraction and quantified by UV absorbance on a Nanodrop 2000c.

Using the deep immunoSEQ assay, TCR CDR3 regions were amplified from genomic DNA by multiplex PCR. Genomic DNA extracted from each cell subset was distributed evenly over all wells of several immunoSEQ 96-well plates, and each plate served as one replicate. For sorted subsets, each replicate PCR was loaded with 200 ng genomic DNA, equivalent to approximately 33,000 T cell genomes. Purified libraries were quantified with a Qubit 3.0 fluorometer, sized on a Bioanalyzer 2100, and re-quantified with the KAPA Library Quantification kit. A separate single-read 150-cycle Illumina NextSeq 550 flow cell was used to sequence each immunoSEQ 96-well plate. On the study's bioinformatics: The immunoSEQ output contained only junctional sequences without quality scores, so filtering could not match that applied to full-length reads. To assign V/J genes and CDR3, sequences were annotated against IMGT germline references using PyIR, a Python wrapper for IgBLAST v1.9. Reads with weak V/J assignments (E-value above 1e-6), missing CDR3, stop codons, out-of-frame junctions, or ambiguous translated residues were removed. V3J clonotypes were defined as sequences sharing an identical inferred V gene, J gene, and CDR3 amino acid sequence. Percentage overlap between repertoires was computed as shared unique clonotypes divided by the size of the smaller repertoire. Repertoire richness was assessed with RTK rarefaction, the Chao1 estimator, and Recon v2.1 estimates of unobserved clonotypes. Generation probabilities were computed with OLGA for all TCRbeta clonotypes obtained by the gDNA method from several donors. The table comes from immuneACCESS by way of TCRdb, which keeps in-frame sequences with V and J called. Part of the clones is missing from these tables; in studies checked, under half for an unresolved V gene and the rest for unknown reasons. That table furnishes V, J and clone size, whereas the DNA furnished D and trimming. This sample holds 950,000 to 1,100,000 clones; about 75% were observed only once. Roughly 1.4% of the sample lies in the top ten.

On this clone itself: The antigen this receptor binds is unknown. No qualities accompany the bases; no much larger clone lies one base away.

The sequencing sample was made of memory CD4+ T cells sorted from blood. The cell subset or site label corresponds to: CD45RA-negative fraction. The chain is made from TRBV14 and TRBJ2-3; a stretch of 10 junction bases matches TRBD2. This TCR came from a man aged 18 to 35 in good health. The CDR3 region has the sequence CASSQDVIETSGFTDTQYF. In nucleotide form, the sequence is TGTGCCAGCAGCCAAGATGTCATAGAGACTAGCGGGTTCACAGATACGCAGTATTTT.